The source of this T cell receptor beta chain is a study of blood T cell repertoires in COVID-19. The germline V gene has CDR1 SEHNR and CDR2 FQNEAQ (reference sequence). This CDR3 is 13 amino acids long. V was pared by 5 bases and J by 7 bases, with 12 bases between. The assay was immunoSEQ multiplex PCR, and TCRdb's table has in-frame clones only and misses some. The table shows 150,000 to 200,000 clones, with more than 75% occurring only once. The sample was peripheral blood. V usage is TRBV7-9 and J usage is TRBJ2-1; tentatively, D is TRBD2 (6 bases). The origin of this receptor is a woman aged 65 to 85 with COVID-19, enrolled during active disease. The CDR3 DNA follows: TGTGCCAGCAGCACGAGCCGGGGGAATGAGCAGTTCTTC. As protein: CASSTSRGNEQFF.